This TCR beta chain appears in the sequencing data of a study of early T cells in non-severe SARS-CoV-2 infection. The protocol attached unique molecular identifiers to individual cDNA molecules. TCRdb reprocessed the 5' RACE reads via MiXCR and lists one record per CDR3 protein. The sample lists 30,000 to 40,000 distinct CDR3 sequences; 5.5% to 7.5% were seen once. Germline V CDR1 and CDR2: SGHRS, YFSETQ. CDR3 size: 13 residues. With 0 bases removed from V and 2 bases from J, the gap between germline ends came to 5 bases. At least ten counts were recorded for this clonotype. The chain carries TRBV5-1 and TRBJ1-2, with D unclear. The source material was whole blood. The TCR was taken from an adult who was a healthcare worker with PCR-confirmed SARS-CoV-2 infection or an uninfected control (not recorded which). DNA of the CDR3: TGCGCCAGCAGCTTGGCCACGAACTATGGCTACACCTTC. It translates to CASSLATNYGYTF.